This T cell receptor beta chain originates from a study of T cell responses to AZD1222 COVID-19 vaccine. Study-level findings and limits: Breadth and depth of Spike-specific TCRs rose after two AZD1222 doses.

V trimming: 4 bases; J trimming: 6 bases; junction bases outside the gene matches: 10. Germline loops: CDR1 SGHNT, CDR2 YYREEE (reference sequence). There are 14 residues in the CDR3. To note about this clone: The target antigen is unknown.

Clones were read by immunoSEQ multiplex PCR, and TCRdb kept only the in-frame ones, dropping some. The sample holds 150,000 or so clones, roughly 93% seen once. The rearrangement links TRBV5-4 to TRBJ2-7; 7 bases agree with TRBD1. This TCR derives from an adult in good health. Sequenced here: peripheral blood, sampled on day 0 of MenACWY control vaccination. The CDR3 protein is CASSTDRDSGEQYF. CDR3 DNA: TGTGCCAGCAGCACCGACAGGGATTCTGGCGAGCAGTACTTC.